The 22 T cell receptor beta chains below were found in one sample sequenced in a study of blood T cell repertoires in COVID-19. Produced via immunoSEQ multiplex PCR; TCRdb's table is partial and in-frame only. This table holds around 260,000 clones, around 80% found once. What was sequenced was PBMCs or T cells enriched from blood (not recorded which). These receptors all stem from a man aged 25-40 years with acute COVID-19.

This clone was recorded a few times. This same CDR3 is encoded by further DNA sequences in the sample. DNA for the CDR3: TGTGCCAGTAGCCCCGGGACAGGAGGGTATGGCTACACCTTC. It is translated as CASSPGTGGYGYTF. The V gene is TRBV19, the J gene TRBJ1-2; 8 bases map to TRBD1. V shed 6 bases, J shed 5 bases, and the junction held 8 bases outside the gene matches. Germline CDR1 reads LNHDA; CDR2 reads SQIVND (reference sequence). The length of the CDR3 is 14 residues.

Worth noting for this clone: Mismatch with germline at one junction end may stem from a read error. The CDR3 region is CASSWNGVDYQPQHF. Here the CDR3 DNA reads TGTGCCAGCAGCTGGAATGGAGTGGACTATCAGCCCCAGCATTTT. The J gene is TRBJ1-5, the V gene TRBV5-1; no clear D. This CDR3 has 15 residues. Looked up from germline, CDR1 is SGHRS and CDR2 is YFSETQ.

This chain joins TRBV7-6 and TRBJ1-1, with D possibly being TRBD1 (5 bases). Germline V gene sequence: CDR1 SGHVS, CDR2 FNYEAQ. This CDR3 is built from 14 residues. The V end was cut by 2 bases, the J end by 3 bases, with 10 bases between. The CDR3 DNA sequence: TGTGCCAGCAGCTTACGGGGGGGTCACACTGAAGCTTTCTTT. This sequence encodes CASSLRGGHTEAFF.

V gene TRBV11-1 combines with J gene TRBJ1-2; D may be TRBD1 (6 bases). CDR1 and CDR2 from the germline V gene are SGHAT and FQDESV (reference sequence). This CDR3 spans 13 amino acids. The V end was cut by 5 bases, the J end by 6 bases, with 13 bases between. CDR3 protein: CASSPQGANGYTF. The DNA of the CDR3 is TGTGCCAGCAGCCCACAGGGTGCGAATGGCTACACCTTC.

The chain couples TRBV30 to TRBJ1-3; D might be TRBD1 (5 bases). There are 16 residues in the CDR3. Trimming left V 1 base short and J 2 bases short, with 15 bases between. In germline, CDR1 is GTSNPN, CDR2 SVGIG (reference sequence). CDR3 loop: CAWSGTGPGAGNTIYF. In DNA, the CDR3 is TGTGCCTGGAGTGGCACCGGGCCGGGGGCTGGAAACACCATATATTTT.

In this sample, this clone turned up once. The chain combines TRBV11-1 with TRBJ2-1, with 9 bases lining up with TRBD1. Trimming removed 3 bases from V and 7 bases from J; junction bases left unmatched: 10. Per germline, CDR1 SGHAT and CDR2 FQDESV (reference sequence). The CDR3 extends over 16 amino acids. This CDR3 is CASSFFTGGEKNEQFF. The CDR3 DNA sequence: TGTGCCAGCAGCTTTTTTACAGGGGGCGAAAAAAATGAGCAGTTCTTC.

The chain couples TRBV2 to TRBJ2-5, with 9 bases aligning to TRBD2. The V and J ends lost 6 bases and 4 bases, in that order; junction bases with no gene match: 12. The CDR3 totals 16 residues. The V gene's germline CDR1 is SNHLY and CDR2 FYNNEI. CDR3 loop: CASRFRAGGGVETQYF. In DNA form, the CDR3 reads TGTGCCAGCAGATTTAGAGCGGGAGGCGGGGTAGAGACCCAGTACTTC.

The rearrangement joins TRBV6-5 to TRBJ2-3; 12 bases fit TRBD2. CDR1 and CDR2 from the germline V gene are MNHEY and SVGAGI. The CDR3 extends over 16 amino acids. Trimming at V came to 4 bases and at J to 4 bases, leaving 6 bases not matched to a gene. The chain's CDR3 is CASSSRLAGESDTQYF. CDR3 nucleotide sequence: TGTGCCAGCAGTTCCCGACTAGCGGGAGAGTCAGATACGCAGTATTTT.

Comments on this clone: The same CDR3 arises from other DNA sequences in this sample as well. The chain carries TRBV5-4 and TRBJ2-2; TRBD2 aligns across 8 bases. The CDR3 extends over 16 amino acids. Germline loops: CDR1 SGHNT, CDR2 YYREEE (reference sequence). With 0 bases clipped from V and 2 bases from J, the junction kept 3 bases outside the gene matches. This CDR3 reads CASSLGTSGNTGELFF. DNA for the CDR3: TGTGCCAGCAGCTTGGGTACTAGCGGAAACACCGGGGAGCTGTTTTTT. The full variable domain, in which reference TRBV5-4 and TRBJ2-2 provide the parts outside the CDR3, is ETGVTQSPTHLIKTRGQQVTLRCSSQSGHNTVSWYQQALGQGPQFIFQYYREEENGRGNFPPRFSGLQFPNYSSELNVNALELDDSALYLCASSLGTSGNTGELFFGEGSRLTVL.

The chain is built from TRBV7-3 and TRBJ2-7; 13 positions agree with TRBD2. Germline V CDR1 and CDR2: SGHTA, FQGTGA. V lost 3 bases, J lost 5 bases, and 4 bases stayed unmatched. This CDR3 has 15 residues. The CDR3 region is CASSFRLAGGDEQYV. In DNA form, the CDR3 reads TGTGCCAGCAGCTTCCGACTAGCGGGAGGTGACGAGCAGTACGTC.

The chain couples TRBV15 to TRBJ1-4; 8 bases agree with TRBD1. With V trimmed by 4 bases and J by 2 bases, 6 bases remained unmatched. The CDR3 length is 16 residues. Germline CDR1 is LNHNV and CDR2 is YYDKDF (reference sequence). This chain's CDR3 is CATSTRRQGTNEKLFF. CDR3 nucleotides: TGTGCCACCAGCACCAGAAGACAGGGGACTAATGAAAAACTGTTTTTT. The variable domain in full, completed from reference TRBV15 and TRBJ1-4, reads DAMVIQNPRYQVTQFGKPVTLSCSQTLNHNVMYWYQQKSSQAPKLLFHYYDKDFNNEADTPDNFQSRRPNTSFCFLDIRSPGLGDTAMYLCATSTRRQGTNEKLFFGSGTQLSVL.

V is TRBV3-1 (or the pseudogene TRBV3-2) and J is TRBJ1-6, with unresolved D. The CDR3 length is 13 residues. The ends were cut back, 2 bases at V and 10 bases at J, with 9 bases in the middle. Germline CDR1 reads LGHDT; CDR2 reads YNNKEL (reference sequence). The CDR3 sequence: CASSQNPRSPLHF. The CDR3 DNA follows: TGTGCCAGCAGCCAAAACCCTCGGTCACCCCTCCACTTT.

The chain uses TRBV6-5 and TRBJ1-1; D gene unclear. V shed 2 bases and J shed 1 base, with 11 bases lying between them. This CDR3 contains 15 residues. Germline V lookup: CDR1 MNHEY, CDR2 SVGAGI. This CDR3 reads CASSYDAGKNTEAFF. The CDR3 nucleotides are TGTGCCAGCAGTTACGACGCAGGCAAGAACACTGAAGCTTTCTTT.

This clone was observed a handful of times. The chain employs TRBV11-2 and TRBJ1-1; tentative D call: TRBD1 (5 bases). Germline V gene lookup returns CDR1 SGHAT and CDR2 FQNNGV. V was shortened by 3 bases and J by 2 bases, with 10 bases between the two germline ends. The CDR3 totals 14 residues. The CDR3 sequence: CASSFQDRNTEAFF. The CDR3 DNA reads as TGTGCCAGCAGCTTCCAAGACAGAAACACTGAAGCTTTCTTT. The complete variable domain, with remaining parts taken from reference TRBV11-2 and TRBJ1-1, reads EAGVAQSPRYKIIEKRQSVAFWCNPISGHATLYWYQQILGQGPKLLIQFQNNGVVDDSQLPKDRFSAERLKGVDSTLKIQPAKLEDSAVYLCASSFQDRNTEAFFGQGTRLTVV.

The chain links TRBV6-4 to TRBJ1-1; 8 nucleotides match TRBD1. Trimming removed 6 bases from V and 10 bases from J; junction bases left unmatched: 10. The CDR3 runs 13 residues. Germline CDR1 and CDR2: MRHNA and SNTAGT. CDR3 residues: CASSSEAGGRAFF. In DNA, the CDR3 is TGTGCCAGCAGCTCAGAGGCAGGGGGCAGAGCTTTCTTT.

J is TRBJ2-6 and V is TRBV7-9; 8 bases match TRBD2. V lost 4 bases to trimming and J lost 0 bases; unmatched junction nucleotides: 5. The V gene's germline CDR1 is SEHNR and CDR2 FQNEAQ (reference sequence). The CDR3 runs 17 residues. CDR3 bases: TGTGCCAGCAGCTCCGGGACTAGTAGCTCTGGGGCCAACGTCCTGACTTTC. Translation: CASSSGTSSSGANVLTF.

The V and J genes are TRBV6-5 and TRBJ1-3, with D maybe TRBD1 (6 bases). V shed 5 bases and J shed 4 bases, with 15 bases lying between them. Germline CDR1 reads MNHEY; CDR2 reads SVGAGI. The CDR3 length is 15 residues. This CDR3 is CASSPRGGAGNTIYF. DNA for the CDR3: TGTGCCAGCAGTCCCCGGGGGGGCGCCGGAAACACCATATATTTT.

This clone was counted between two and nine times. This sequence joins TRBV11-2 and TRBJ1-6, with D tentatively TRBD1 (6 bases). Germline V CDR1 and CDR2: SGHAT, FQNNGV. V lost 4 bases and J 2 bases, leaving 15 bases between the germline ends. The CDR3 is 17 residues long. CDR3 protein: CASSYRDKQAYNSPLHF. DNA for the CDR3: TGTGCCAGCAGCTACCGGGACAAACAGGCCTATAATTCACCCCTCCACTTT.

V gene TRBV5-6 combines with J gene TRBJ1-2; D is unclear. There are 13 residues in the CDR3. Per the germline V gene, CDR1 is SGHDT and CDR2 is YYEEEE. Trimming stripped 1 base from V and 8 bases from J, with 12 bases between. The CDR3 spells CASSLTHDFGYTF. The CDR3 DNA is TGTGCCAGCAGCTTGACTCATGATTTCGGCTACACCTTC.

This chain links TRBV7-9 with TRBJ1-1; the D is unclear. Per germline, CDR1 SEHNR and CDR2 FQNEAQ (reference sequence). Trimming removed 7 bases from V and 1 base from J, with 13 bases in between. The CDR3 extends over 14 amino acids. The CDR3 sequence is CASNPAGENTEAFF. For the CDR3, the DNA is TGTGCCAGCAACCCAGCGGGTGAGAACACTGAAGCTTTCTTT.

This clone was seen just once. The chain has TRBV5-4 and TRBJ1-2; 10 bases are a match to TRBD1. The length of the CDR3 is 15 residues. Germline assignment: CDR1 SGHNT and CDR2 YYREEE (reference sequence). The ends lost 4 bases at V and 4 bases at J; junction bases unmatched: 7. The CDR3 DNA reads as TGTGCCAGCAGCCCCGGGGACAGGGGAGTCTATGGCTACACCTTC. It specifies CASSPGDRGVYGYTF. Complete variable domain (other parts from reference TRBV5-4 and TRBJ1-2): ETGVTQSPTHLIKTRGQQVTLRCSSQSGHNTVSWYQQALGQGPQFIFQYYREEENGRGNFPPRFSGLQFPNYSSELNVNALELDDSALYLCASSPGDRGVYGYTFGSGTRLTVV.

As DNA, the CDR3 is TGTGCCACCAGTGACCCCTCAACTAGCGGGGGGGCCGGGTCCTACAATGAGCAGTTCTTC. Encoded protein: CATSDPSTSGGAGSYNEQFF. The chain carries TRBV24-1 and TRBJ2-1, with 13 nucleotides matching TRBD2. CDR3 length: 20 residues. The junction had 12 bases not matched to a gene; V was cut back by 4 bases and J by 1 base. Germline CDR1 KGHDR, CDR2 SFDVKD.